The clone carrying this T cell receptor (beta chain) was seen a few times. Its antigen remains unidentified. The data originate from a study of chemoradiotherapy in HPV16-positive cancers. Study context: Functional T-cell assays on a couple of HPV16-positive patients' cells defined candidate HPV-specific clones and common TCR motifs. Overall study results and limits: Candidate HPV-specific clones and E7-related TCR motifs grew in tumor during treatment.

TCRdb keeps only in-frame clones here, not all; method: immunoSEQ multiplex PCR. The repertoire has about 8,900 clones, 71% of them found once; the top ten carry about a tenth. CDR3 length: 15 amino acids. V was cut by 3 bases and J by 3 bases, with 10 bases left in between. Germline CDR1 SGHRS, CDR2 YFSETQ. The rearrangement joins TRBV5-1 to TRBJ1-6; TRBD1 might be the D (5 bases). Sampling was done from a patient who underwent chemoradiotherapy. The sequence was collected from a human donor with HPV-associated anogenital cancer. The CDR3, as DNA: TGCGCCAGCAGCTGGGACGGAGACTATAATTCACCCCTCCACTTT. Its protein is CASSWDGDYNSPLHF.